Following are 20 T cell receptor beta chains from one sample sequenced in a study of metastatic and nonmetastatic thyroid tumors. TCRdb reassembled clones from the PCR reads with MiXCR. Seen here are 10,000 to 15,000 clones, 27% observed once, and the top ten hold about 19%. No treatment had been given to any patient before thyroid surgery. Sample: tumor tissue. These receptor sequences come from a female donor with papillary thyroid cancer or a benign thyroid nodule (not recorded which). Some clones in this sample may be carry-over from other donors' samples.

This clone was observed at least ten times. The chain employs TRBV20-1 and TRBJ2-4; 7 positions match TRBD2. The germline V gene encodes CDR1 DFQATT and CDR2 SNEGSKA (reference sequence). The J segment lost 2 bases and the V segment lost 1 base, leaving 5 bases of the junction unmatched. CDR3 length: 15 amino acids. DNA of the CDR3: TGCAGTGCTAGAGGGCGGGAGTTAACCAAAAACATTCAGTACTTC. Translating it yields CSARGRELTKNIQYF.

This clone is labeled medium-sized (0.01 to 0.1%). This chain links TRBV5-1 with TRBJ2-2; D tentatively fits TRBD1 or TRBD2 (5 bases each). This CDR3 has 16 residues. V was trimmed by 5 bases and J by 3 bases, leaving 17 bases between them. The germline V gene encodes CDR1 SGHRS and CDR2 YFSETQ. The CDR3, as DNA: TGCGCCAGCAGTTTCTACCGGGACCAATACACCGGGGAGCTGTTTTTT. Its protein product is CASSFYRDQYTGELFF.

This clone was counted a few times. The chain has TRBV27 and TRBJ2-7, with 8 nucleotides matching TRBD2. The V gene end was trimmed by 7 bases and the J gene end by 5 bases; junction bases not matched to a gene: 16. CDR1 is MNHEY, CDR2 SMNVEV, per germline (reference sequence). This CDR3 has 16 residues. This CDR3 is CASKHSSSGLLDEQYF. The CDR3 DNA sequence: TGTGCCAGCAAACACTCTTCTAGCGGGTTATTAGACGAGCAGTACTTC.

This clone was detected ten times or more. The gene calls are TRBV5-6 and TRBJ2-1; D call uncertain. Trimming took 2 bases from V and 0 from J, leaving 6 bases between them. This CDR3 comprises 14 residues. CDR1 is SGHDT and CDR2 is YYEEEE in the germline V gene. The CDR3 DNA sequence: TGTGCCAGCAGCTTTGCAAGCTCCTACAATGAGCAGTTCTTC. This codes for CASSFASSYNEQFF.

As DNA, the CDR3 is TGCAGTGCTAGAGGGATAAGGGGAAGGACTGAAGCTTTCTTT. Amino acid sequence: CSARGIRGRTEAFF. V gene TRBV20-1 combines with J gene TRBJ1-1; D is possibly TRBD1 (5 bases). V was shortened by 1 base and J by 5 bases, with 14 bases between the two germline ends. Germline values: CDR1 DFQATT, CDR2 SNEGSKA (reference sequence). The CDR3 runs to 14 residues.

This clone was picked up many times. The gene calls are TRBV7-3 and TRBJ2-3; 10 nucleotides align to TRBD1. Losses at the gene ends were 2 bases for V and 0 bases for J; bases not matched to a gene: 5. This CDR3 has 17 amino acids. Germline assignment: CDR1 SGHTA and CDR2 FQGTGA. The CDR3 region is CASSLRGQGGSTDTQYF. The CDR3 coding sequence is TGTGCCAGCAGCTTACGAGGACAGGGGGGAAGCACAGATACGCAGTATTTT.

This clone was detected ten times or more. This sequence joins TRBV5-4 and TRBJ2-4; perhaps TRBD2 as D (6 bases). Deletions cut 0 bases from V and 9 bases from J, with 13 bases between. Germline V gene data show CDR1 as SGHNT and CDR2 as YYREEE (reference sequence). The CDR3 contains 14 residues. The CDR3 sequence: CASSLAVEGGIQYF. Here the CDR3 DNA reads TGTGCCAGCAGCTTGGCCGTAGAGGGAGGCATTCAGTACTTC.

This clone is judged medium-sized. The chain is built from TRBV5-6 and TRBJ1-4; D not certain. Between the trimmed V and J ends, which lost 4 bases and 5 bases, there was a span of 15 bases. This CDR3 is 15 amino acids long. Looked up from germline, CDR1 is SGHDT and CDR2 is YYEEEE. This CDR3 reads CASSHTVVPNEKLFF. In DNA form, the CDR3 reads TGTGCCAGCAGCCACACAGTGGTCCCGAATGAAAAACTGTTTTTT.

This clone appeared many times. This chain links TRBV30 with TRBJ1-2; no reliable D call. The germline gives CDR1 GTSNPN, CDR2 SVGIG (reference sequence). Trimming removed 4 bases from V and 5 bases from J, with 14 bases in between. This CDR3 has 13 residues. CDR3 DNA sequence: TGTGCCTGGAACGCTGGGCTGGGGTATGGCTACACCTTC. Translating it yields CAWNAGLGYGYTF.

By sample share, this clone is medium-sized. The V and J genes are TRBV19 and TRBJ1-5, with 9 nucleotides matching TRBD1. With V trimmed by 1 base and J by 2 bases, 12 bases remained unmatched. Per the germline V gene, CDR1 is LNHDA and CDR2 is SQIVND (reference sequence). The CDR3 has 19 amino acids. This CDR3 is CASSIGITQGASGNQPQHF. In DNA form, the CDR3 reads TGTGCCAGTAGTATAGGGATTACACAGGGGGCAAGTGGCAATCAGCCCCAGCATTTT.

This sequence joins TRBV5-4 and TRBJ1-1; 8 nucleotides match TRBD1. Germline V gene sequence: CDR1 SGHNT, CDR2 YYREEE (reference sequence). The CDR3 is 16 residues long. Unmatched junction bases numbered 7, after V lost 2 bases and J lost 1 base. Here the CDR3 DNA reads TGTGCCAGCAGCTTTGGGGCCGGGACAGGGAACACTGAAGCTTTCTTT. It yields the protein CASSFGAGTGNTEAFF.

This clone has a count of ten or more. The chain joins TRBV7-9 to TRBJ2-1; D gene uncertain. The V gene's germline CDR1 is SEHNR and CDR2 FQNEAQ (reference sequence). V shed 2 bases and J shed 0 bases, with 11 bases lying between them. The CDR3 loop spans 16 amino acids. The CDR3: CASSLYGRSSYNEQFF. The CDR3 bases are TGTGCCAGCAGCTTATACGGACGGTCCTCCTACAATGAGCAGTTCTTC.

The V call is TRBV24-1, the J call TRBJ2-7; D may be TRBD2 (5 bases). CDR3 length: 12 residues. With 10 bases removed from V and 5 bases from J, the gap between germline ends came to 14 bases. CDR1 is KGHDR, CDR2 SFDVKD, per germline. DNA of the CDR3: TGTGCCACGAAAGGACTCCCCCACGAGCAGTACTTC. It codes for CATKGLPHEQYF.

At least ten counts were recorded for this clone. The V gene is TRBV30, the J gene TRBJ1-1, with TRBD1 as a possible D gene (6 bases). Germline V gives CDR1 GTSNPN, CDR2 SVGIG (reference sequence). The CDR3 consists of 13 residues. V lost 4 bases and J lost 4, with 13 bases in between. The CDR3 loop reads CAWTKQGGTEAFF. The CDR3 DNA follows: TGTGCCTGGACTAAACAAGGGGGCACTGAAGCTTTCTTT.

This clone was recorded at least ten times. The chain combines TRBV6-1 with TRBJ2-1; 12 nucleotides line up with TRBD2. From germline, CDR1 is MNHNS and CDR2 SASEGT. V trimming: 3 bases; J trimming: 7 bases; junction bases outside the gene matches: 4. The CDR3 runs to 15 residues. CDR3 sequence: CASSEPSGRVNEQFF. Written as DNA, the CDR3 is TGTGCCAGCAGTGAGCCTAGCGGGAGGGTTAATGAGCAGTTCTTC.

This clone was counted a few times. J is TRBJ1-2 and V is TRBV27; D possibly corresponds to TRBD1 (5 bases). V was clipped by 5 bases and J by 3 bases, with 22 bases between them. The CDR3 loop spans 17 amino acids. In germline, CDR1 is MNHEY, CDR2 SMNVEV (reference sequence). CDR3 residues: CASSIKGVKITHYGYTF. CDR3 DNA: TGTGCCAGCAGTATAAAAGGGGTCAAGATAACACACTATGGCTACACCTTC.

The chain uses TRBV20-1 and TRBJ2-3; the match to TRBD2 covers 9 bases. The length of the CDR3 is 13 residues. With V trimmed by 5 bases and J by 5 bases, 5 bases remained unmatched. In germline, CDR1 is DFQATT, CDR2 SNEGSKA (reference sequence). The CDR3 sequence: CSALGLAIDTQYF. Written as DNA, the CDR3 is TGCAGTGCTCTGGGACTAGCAATAGATACGCAGTATTTT.

This clone was seen a single time. The V and J genes are TRBV3-1 and TRBJ1-1, with 7 bases identical to TRBD1. After removal of 4 bases from V and 3 bases from J, the junction contained 5 bases not matched to a gene. CDR1 LGHDT and CDR2 YNNKEL come from the germline V gene (reference sequence). The CDR3 runs 14 residues. CDR3 protein: CASSPTGVDTEAFF. The CDR3, as DNA: TGTGCCAGCAGCCCCACAGGGGTGGACACTGAAGCTTTCTTT.

The chain employs TRBV30 and TRBJ1-2; a possible D gene is TRBD1 (5 bases). The germline CDR1 and CDR2 sequences are GTSNPN and SVGIG (reference sequence). This CDR3 region has 13 residues. Trimming removed 3 bases at V and 2 bases at J, with 10 bases between. CDR3 sequence: CAWSPTVNYGYTF. The CDR3, as DNA: TGTGCCTGGAGCCCGACAGTAAACTATGGCTACACCTTC.

The chain links TRBV7-3 to TRBJ2-5; D is unclear. This CDR3 is 13 amino acids long. V was shortened by 5 bases and J by 3 bases, with 10 bases between the two germline ends. Germline values: CDR1 SGHTA, CDR2 FQGTGA. The CDR3 bases are TGTGCCAGCAGCCTTACCTACGAAGAGACCCAGTACTTC. Protein product: CASSLTYEETQYF. The whole variable domain, remainder taken from reference TRBV7-3 and TRBJ2-5, is GAGVSQTPSNKVTEKGKYVELRCDPISGHTALYWYRQSLGQGPEFLIYFQGTGAADDSGLPNDRFFAVRPEGSVSTLKIQRTERGDSAVYLCASSLTYEETQYFGPGTRLLVL.